This entry lists 17 T cell receptor beta chains sequenced from one sample in a study of T cell responses to AZD1222 COVID-19 vaccine (dated by TCRdb to 2020 to 2023). The time point label corresponds to: baseline before first vaccination. Library preparation employed the immunoSEQ multiplex PCR assay. TCRdb obtained this table from immuneACCESS and retained in-frame rearrangements with V and J assigned. These tables miss some clones; where compared with another copy, unresolved V genes account for less than half of the shortfall, and the remainder is unexplained. The sample yields 110,000 to 150,000 clones; about 86% were counted once. Roughly 3% of the sample goes to the ten largest clones. This specimen was peripheral blood, taken on day 0 of AZD1222 vaccination. The source of these receptors is an adult in good health.

This chain connects TRBV9 to TRBJ2-1; no firm D call. CDR3 length: 15 amino acids. Trimming took 4 bases from V and 0 from J, leaving 11 bases between them. CDR1 is SGDLS and CDR2 is YYNGEE in the germline V gene. Here the CDR3 reads CASSLFWSSYNEQFF. CDR3 bases: TGTGCCAGCAGCCTCTTTTGGAGCTCCTACAATGAGCAGTTCTTC.

This clone was found a few times. V is TRBV6-2 or TRBV6-3 and J is TRBJ1-1; D unclear. In germline, CDR1 is MNHEY, CDR2 SVGEGT. The CDR3 consists of 14 residues. V was cut by 1 base and J by 6 bases, with 12 bases left in between. The CDR3 reads CASSYFAGSSEAFF. In DNA, the CDR3 is TGTGCCAGCAGTTACTTTGCGGGCAGCTCTGAAGCTTTCTTT.

The rearrangement uses TRBV19 and TRBJ2-3, with D perhaps TRBD1 (5 bases). The CDR3 is made up of 15 amino acids. Germline values: CDR1 LNHDA, CDR2 SQIVND (reference sequence). V was pared by 6 bases and J by 4 bases, with 17 bases between. The CDR3 region is CASSLRVGGPDTQYF. In DNA form, the CDR3 reads TGTGCCAGTAGCCTCAGGGTTGGTGGCCCAGATACGCAGTATTTT. The variable domain in full, completed from reference TRBV19 and TRBJ2-3, reads DGGITQSPKYLFRKEGQNVTLSCEQNLNHDAMYWYRQDPGQGLRLIYYSQIVNDFQKGDIAEGYSVSREKKESFPLTVTSAQKNPTAFYLCASSLRVGGPDTQYFGPGTRLTVL.

The genes are TRBV11-2 and TRBJ2-3, with D tentatively TRBD1 (5 bases). The CDR3 is 15 amino acids. With 1 base removed from V and 3 bases from J, the gap between germline ends came to 11 bases. Germline V gives CDR1 SGHAT, CDR2 FQNNGV. The CDR3 coding sequence is TGTGCCAGCAGCTTAGTGTGGAGACAGACAGATACGCAGTATTTT. Its protein is CASSLVWRQTDTQYF. The full variable domain, completed using reference TRBV11-2 and TRBJ2-3, is EAGVAQSPRYKIIEKRQSVAFWCNPISGHATLYWYQQILGQGPKLLIQFQNNGVVDDSQLPKDRFSAERLKGVDSTLKIQPAKLEDSAVYLCASSLVWRQTDTQYFGPGTRLTVL.

The chain recombines TRBV4-1 with TRBJ2-1; 10 nucleotides align to TRBD2. This CDR3 is built from 16 residues. The V segment lost 1 base and the J segment 6 bases; nucleotides outside the gene matches: 6. Germline V gene data show CDR1 as MGHRA and CDR2 as YSYEKL. The CDR3 DNA reads TGCGCCAGCAGCCAAGTTCTAGCGGGAGTCTCCAATGAGCAGTTCTTC. As protein: CASSQVLAGVSNEQFF.

The J gene is TRBJ2-7, the V gene TRBV18; D is possibly TRBD2 (5 bases). The CDR3 contains 14 residues. Germline V gene lookup returns CDR1 KGHSH and CDR2 LQKENI. V was trimmed by 1 base and J by 6 bases, leaving 13 bases between them. CDR3 bases: TGTGCCAGCTCACCACGGGAAGGGCGGGTCGAGCAGTACTTC. Protein product: CASSPREGRVEQYF. Full variable domain (remainder filled in from reference TRBV18 and TRBJ2-7): NAGVMQNPRHLVRRRGQEARLRCSPMKGHSHVYWYRQLPEEGLKFMVYLQKENIIDESGMPKERFSAEFPKEGPSILRIQQVVRGDSAAYFCASSPREGRVEQYFGPGTRLTVT.

This clone was counted a few times. J is TRBJ2-6 and V is TRBV29-1; perhaps TRBD2 as D (6 bases). CDR3 length: 14 amino acids. CDR1 and CDR2 (germline): SQVTM, ANQGSEA. Trimming cost V 5 bases and J 2 bases, with 10 bases left between them. CDR3: CSVRGLTGANVLTF. The DNA for the CDR3 is TGCAGCGTTAGAGGACTAACTGGGGCCAACGTCCTGACTTTC. Full variable domain (missing parts from reference TRBV29-1 and TRBJ2-6): SAVISQKPSRDICQRGTSLTIQCQVDSQVTMMFWYRQQPGQSLTLIATANQGSEATYESGFVIDKFPISRPNLTFSTLTVSNMSPEDSSIYLCSVRGLTGANVLTFGAGSRLTVL.

This clone was found once. J is TRBJ1-3 and V is TRBV6-5; D not resolved. V was clipped by 7 bases and J by 7 bases, with 8 bases between them. CDR3 length equals 11 residues. CDR1 and CDR2 (germline): MNHEY, SVGAGI. The CDR3 sequence: CASTSANTIYF. Written as DNA, the CDR3 is TGTGCCAGCACTTCCGCCAACACCATATATTTT.

The genes are TRBV6-2 or TRBV6-3 and TRBJ2-1; 11 nucleotides align to TRBD2. This CDR3 has 18 amino acids. Germline loops: CDR1 MNHEY, CDR2 SVGEGT. The ends lost 3 bases at V and 4 bases at J; junction bases unmatched: 11. CDR3 sequence: CASSYLGELAGAYNEQFF. CDR3 DNA sequence: TGTGCCAGCAGTTATTTAGGTGAACTAGCGGGAGCGTACAATGAGCAGTTCTTC.

This rearrangement joins TRBV29-1 to TRBJ1-2; 7 nucleotides agree with TRBD1. The CDR3 is made up of 13 amino acids. Germline loops: CDR1 SQVTM, CDR2 ANQGSEA. With 6 bases clipped from V and 4 bases from J, the junction kept 8 bases outside the gene matches. The chain's CDR3 is CSVGEPGGYGYTF. The CDR3 DNA is TGCAGCGTGGGGGAACCAGGGGGCTATGGCTACACCTTC.

This sequence joins TRBV19 and TRBJ1-4; TRBD1 might be the D (5 bases). V was clipped by 5 bases and J by 6 bases, with 16 bases between them. This CDR3 has 15 amino acids. Germline V gene data show CDR1 as LNHDA and CDR2 as SQIVND (reference sequence). The CDR3 protein is CASSDWGGVDEKLFF. CDR3 in DNA: TGTGCCAGTAGTGACTGGGGGGGGGTCGATGAAAAACTGTTTTTT.

The J gene is TRBJ1-3, the V gene TRBV7-2; D uncertain. V lost 4 bases and J 0 bases, leaving 10 bases between the germline ends. This CDR3 has 15 residues. Germline CDR1 is SGHTA and CDR2 is FQGNSA. The CDR3 DNA follows: TGTGCCAGCAGCTGGCAGGCAAACTCTGGAAACACCATATATTTT. It is translated as CASSWQANSGNTIYF.

The chain employs TRBV5-1 and TRBJ1-2, with D unclear. The germline V gene encodes CDR1 SGHRS and CDR2 YFSETQ. V lost 6 bases and J 0 bases, leaving 18 bases between the germline ends. The CDR3 spans 16 residues. CDR3 in amino acids: CASKQAAGVANYGYTF. The CDR3 DNA reads TGCGCCAGCAAGCAGGCAGCGGGAGTAGCTAACTATGGCTACACCTTC.

This sequence joins TRBV5-1 and TRBJ1-1; TRBD1 is a possible D gene (6 bases). This CDR3 has 15 amino acids. Deletions cut 3 bases from V and 1 base from J, with 13 bases between. CDR1 and CDR2 (germline): SGHRS, YFSETQ. The chain's CDR3 is CASSSSGQPNTEAFF. DNA for the CDR3: TGCGCCAGCAGCTCGTCGGGACAACCGAACACTGAAGCTTTCTTT.

The chain combines TRBV24-1 with TRBJ1-6; D call uncertain. The length of the CDR3 is 14 residues. CDR1 is KGHDR, CDR2 SFDVKD, per germline. Trimming took off 4 bases at V and 5 bases at J, with 8 bases between the two ends. The DNA of the CDR3 is TGTGCCACCAGTGAAACAGAAAATAATTCACCCCTCCACTTT. Translation: CATSETENNSPLHF.

The chain joins TRBV7-2 to TRBJ1-5, with D possibly TRBD1 on 6 matching bases. There are 14 residues in the CDR3. Between the trimmed V and J ends, which lost 2 bases and 8 bases, there was a span of 13 bases. In germline, CDR1 is SGHTA, CDR2 FQGNSA. CDR3 region: CASSLSTGPEPQHF. CDR3 DNA sequence: TGTGCCAGCAGCTTATCGACAGGACCAGAGCCCCAGCATTTT.

The chain combines TRBV7-3 with TRBJ1-2, with 9 nucleotides matching TRBD1. CDR1 is SGHTA, CDR2 FQGTGA, per germline. V dropped 8 bases and J dropped 8; count of bases not matched to a gene: 9. This CDR3 is built from 13 residues. The CDR3 region has the DNA TGTGCCAGCGCGTCCGGGACAGGGCGAGGCTACACCTTC. This codes for CASASGTGRGYTF.